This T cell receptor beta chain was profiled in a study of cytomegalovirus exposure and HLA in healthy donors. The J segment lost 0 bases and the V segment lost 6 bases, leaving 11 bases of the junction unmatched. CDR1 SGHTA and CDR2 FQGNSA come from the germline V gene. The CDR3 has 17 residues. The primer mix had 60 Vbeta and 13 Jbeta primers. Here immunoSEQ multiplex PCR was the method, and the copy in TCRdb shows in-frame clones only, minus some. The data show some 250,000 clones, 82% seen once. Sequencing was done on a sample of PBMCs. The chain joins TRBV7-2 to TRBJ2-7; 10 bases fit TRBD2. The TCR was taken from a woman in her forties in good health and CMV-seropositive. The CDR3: CASRPKPGLAISYEQYF. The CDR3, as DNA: TGTGCCAGCAGGCCGAAGCCGGGACTAGCGATCTCCTACGAGCAGTACTTC.